This is a list of T cell receptor beta chains from one sample in a study of early T cells in non-severe SARS-CoV-2 infection. TCRdb reanalysed the 5' RACE reads using MiXCR and keeps one entry per CDR3 protein. Found here are some 82,000 distinct CDR3 sequences, over 9.5% of them singletons; the top ten hold roughly 4.5%. The sequenced sample was whole blood, obtained at baseline. These receptors all stem from an adult who was a healthcare worker with PCR-confirmed SARS-CoV-2 infection or an uninfected control (not recorded which). Each CDR3 is given with its conserved first and last residue. D genes are given only for firm matches. A clone size is listed for some rows: how often the clone was seen (once, few, many), or a class if it is expanded.

D,J,V,size,CDR3,DNA
NA,TRBJ2-3,TRBV7-9,few,CASSLASRIDTQYF,TGTGCCAGCAGCTTAGCGTCACGTATAGATACGCAGTATTTT
TRBD1,TRBJ2-2,TRBV6-1,many,CASTPTGKNTGELFF,TGTGCCAGCACCCCGACAGGGAAGAACACCGGGGAGCTGTTTTTT
NA,TRBJ2-5,TRBV5-1,many,CASSLRSGAETQYF,TGCGCCAGCAGCTTGAGGTCAGGGGCCGAGACCCAGTACTTC
TRBD1,TRBJ2-4,TRBV19,many,CASSTGTALAKNIQYF,TGTGCCAGTAGTACGGGGACAGCCCTAGCCAAAAACATTCAGTACTTC
NA,TRBJ1-2,TRBV19,few,CASSAGTAPRGYTF,TGTGCCAGTAGTGCCGGGACGGCCCCCCGTGGCTACACCTTC
TRBD1,TRBJ2-4,TRBV18,NA,CASSFGGTGTLPHKFQYF,TGTGCCAGCTCCTTCGGAGGGACAGGGACTCTCCCGCACAAATTCCAGTACTTC
TRBD2,TRBJ2-2,TRBV27,few,CASSFTSGSFWDTGELFF,TGTGCCAGCAGTTTCACTAGCGGGAGCTTTTGGGACACCGGGGAGCTGTTTTTT
TRBD2,TRBJ2-3,TRBV5-3,many,CARSSYIVSGGLPGTDTQYF,TGTGCCAGAAGCAGTTACATCGTTAGCGGGGGCCTCCCTGGCACAGATACGCAGTATTTT
NA,TRBJ2-6,TRBV6-6,many,CASSYVQGANVLTF,TGTGCCAGCAGTTACGTTCAAGGGGCCAACGTCCTGACTTTC
NA,TRBJ1-4,TRBV28,few,CASYPGGSSEKLFF,TGTGCCAGCTACCCGGGGGGCTCGTCTGAAAAACTGTTTTTT
NA,TRBJ1-1,TRBV11-3,few,CASSLGVIGNTEAFF,TGTGCCAGCAGCTTAGGTGTAATCGGAAACACTGAAGCTTTCTTT
NA,TRBJ2-5,TRBV29-1,NA,CSVEDLQETQYF,TGCAGCGTTGAAGATCTCCAAGAGACCCAGTACTTC
TRBD2,TRBJ2-7,TRBV10-2,NA,CASSRAGVPEQYF,TGCGCCAGCAGCAGGGCGGGAGTGCCCGAGCAGTACTTC
NA,TRBJ1-1,TRBV30,many,CAWSPGPTGRTEAFF,TGTGCCTGGAGTCCCGGTCCAACCGGCCGGACTGAAGCTTTCTTT
TRBD1,TRBJ1-1,TRBV11-2,many,CASSTRQGLNTEAFF,TGTGCCAGCAGCACCCGACAGGGGTTGAACACTGAAGCTTTCTTT
TRBD1,TRBJ2-3,TRBV7-9,NA,CASSPYGTGVTDTQYF,TGTGCCAGCAGCCCATACGGGACAGGGGTGACAGATACGCAGTATTTT
NA,TRBJ1-1,TRBV5-1,NA,CASSLAGDREAFF,TGCGCCAGCAGCTTGGCCGGAGACAGGGAAGCTTTCTTT
NA,TRBJ1-5,TRBV21-1,few,CASSKDRGNQPQHF,TGTGCCAGCAGCAAGGACAGGGGAAATCAGCCCCAGCATTTT
NA,TRBJ1-5,TRBV27,NA,CASSDRGFNQPQHF,TGTGCCAGCAGTGATAGGGGTTTCAATCAGCCCCAGCATTTT
TRBD1,TRBJ2-7,TRBV2,NA,CASSAGTGLDEQYF,TGTGCCAGCAGTGCCGGGACAGGTTTGGACGAGCAGTACTTC
TRBD2,TRBJ2-3,TRBV28,few,CASRNSGGLTDTQYF,TGTGCCAGCAGGAATAGCGGGGGGCTCACAGATACGCAGTATTTT
NA,TRBJ2-6,TRBV5-1,few,CASSLEVTSGANVLTF,TGCGCCAGCAGCTTGGAAGTGACCTCTGGGGCCAACGTCCTGACTTTC
NA,TRBJ2-3,TRBV7-9,NA,CASSFGQFSTDTQYF,TGTGCCAGCAGCTTTGGACAGTTTAGCACAGATACGCAGTATTTT
NA,TRBJ2-1,TRBV25-1,many,CASSERNNNEQFF,TGTGCCAGCAGTGAACGTAACAACAATGAGCAGTTCTTC
NA,TRBJ2-2,TRBV11-2,few,CASSLWGATGELFF,TGTGCCAGCAGCTTATGGGGGGCCACCGGGGAGCTGTTTTTT
TRBD2,TRBJ2-7,TRBV11-2,few,CASSPLAGGPLEQYF,TGTGCCAGCAGCCCCCTAGCGGGAGGGCCGCTCGAGCAGTACTTC
TRBD1,TRBJ2-1,TRBV5-6,NA,CASSSRGQGIYEQFF,TGTGCCAGCAGTTCGAGGGGACAGGGCATATATGAGCAGTTCTTC
NA,TRBJ2-7,TRBV10-3,NA,CAISQDANSEQYF,TGTGCCATCAGCCAGGACGCGAACAGCGAGCAGTACTTC
NA,TRBJ1-1,TRBV12-3/TRBV12-4,many,CASSLAQNTEAFF,TGTGCCAGCAGTTTGGCCCAGAACACTGAAGCTTTCTTT
NA,TRBJ2-2,TRBV5-4,NA,CASSLGLGGSVTGELFF,TGTGCCAGCAGCTTGGGGCTTGGGGGCTCCGTCACCGGGGAGCTGTTTTTT
TRBD2,TRBJ2-1,TRBV7-3,few,CASSSPSGRARDEQFF,TGTGCCAGCAGCTCCCCCAGCGGGAGGGCCCGTGATGAGCAGTTCTTC
TRBD1,TRBJ1-2,TRBV25-1,NA,CASRTGGDYGYTF,TGTGCCAGCAGAACAGGGGGGGACTATGGCTACACCTTC
NA,TRBJ1-1,TRBV28,once,CASRPIRTANTEAFF,TGTGCCAGCAGGCCCATCCGGACAGCAAACACTGAAGCTTTCTTT
TRBD1,TRBJ2-1,TRBV2,many,CASSERGQGADEQFF,TGTGCCAGCAGTGAGCGGGGACAGGGGGCTGATGAGCAGTTCTTC
NA,TRBJ2-7,TRBV12-5,NA,CASGLHPSTYEQYF,TGTGCTAGTGGTTTGCACCCGAGTACCTACGAGCAGTACTTC
NA,TRBJ2-6,TRBV21-1,few,CAHRSGANVLTF,TGTGCTCACCGCTCTGGGGCCAACGTCCTGACTTTC
TRBD1,TRBJ2-7,TRBV4-1,NA,CASSQGDRAYEQYF,TGCGCCAGCAGCCAGGGTGACAGGGCCTACGAGCAGTACTTC
NA,TRBJ1-2,TRBV6-5,NA,CASSAYREANYGYTF,TGTGCCAGCAGTGCCTACAGGGAGGCTAACTATGGCTACACCTTC
NA,TRBJ1-2,TRBV6-5,NA,CASSAVVESSYTF,TGTGCCAGCAGCGCCGTTGTGGAAAGTTCCTACACCTTC
NA,TRBJ2-5,TRBV7-3,NA,CASSLRGGGETQYF,TGTGCCAGCAGCTTAAGGGGCGGCGGGGAGACCCAGTACTTC
TRBD1,TRBJ1-5,TRBV4-1,NA,CASSPMDRGVQPQHF,TGCGCCAGCAGCCCCATGGACAGGGGGGTTCAGCCCCAGCATTTT
TRBD2,TRBJ2-3,TRBV6-2/TRBV6-3,few,CASSRTSGPDTQYF,TGTGCCAGCAGTAGGACTAGCGGGCCAGATACGCAGTATTTT
TRBD2,TRBJ2-4,TRBV27,few,CASSPLAGEDIQYF,TGTGCCAGCAGTCCGTTAGCGGGGGAGGACATTCAGTACTTC
NA,TRBJ2-5,TRBV7-2,NA,CASSPGGPGETQYF,TGTGCCAGCAGCCCTGGGGGCCCCGGAGAGACCCAGTACTTC
NA,TRBJ1-4,TRBV6-8,few,CASIWGRDSCEKLFF,TGTGCCAGCATTTGGGGCCGCGACAGTTGCGAAAAACTGTTTTTT
NA,TRBJ2-4,TRBV12-3/TRBV12-4,many,CASTRTDLAKNIQYF,TGTGCCAGCACCAGGACGGACCTAGCCAAAAACATTCAGTACTTC
TRBD1,TRBJ2-7,TRBV5-1,NA,CASSSGQGLEQYF,TGCGCCAGCAGCTCGGGACAGGGGCTCGAGCAGTACTTC
TRBD1,TRBJ1-1,TRBV27,few,CASSLGQGRVMNTEAFF,TGTGCCAGCAGTTTGGGACAGGGGAGGGTCATGAACACTGAAGCTTTCTTT
NA,TRBJ2-7,TRBV15,few,CATSRDPLGGGSYEQYF,TGTGCCACCAGCAGAGATCCTCTCGGGGGCGGATCCTACGAGCAGTACTTC
NA,TRBJ2-1,TRBV5-4,few,CASSPGRGGPNEQFF,TGTGCCAGCAGCCCCGGCCGTGGGGGCCCGAATGAGCAGTTCTTC
NA,TRBJ2-4,TRBV29-1,once,CSGRGRGDQNIQYF,TGCAGCGGAAGGGGTAGGGGGGACCAAAACATTCAGTACTTC
NA,TRBJ1-1,TRBV12-3/TRBV12-4,few,CASSDGLNTEAFF,TGTGCCAGCAGTGACGGACTGAACACTGAAGCTTTCTTT
TRBD1,TRBJ1-2,TRBV18,NA,CASSPGTGTIDYTF,TGTGCCAGCTCACCTGGGACAGGGACTATTGACTACACCTTC
NA,TRBJ1-1,TRBV6-5,NA,CASRPGVGTEAFF,TGTGCCAGCAGACCCGGGGTTGGCACTGAAGCTTTCTTT